This T cell receptor (beta chain) stems from a study of blood T cells in healthy people across ages. The CDR3 is 13 amino acids. Per the germline V gene, CDR1 is SGDLS and CDR2 is YYNGEE. Trimming removed 4 bases at V and 4 bases at J, with 11 bases between. Only a few counts were recorded for this clonotype. Antigen specificity is unknown. Findings of the study overall: Long-lived donors carried more naive CD4+ cells and greater diversity than aged donors. The fall in TCR beta diversity per million T cells was roughly linear with age.

The use of a sample-barcoded 5' primer and a J-beta primer mix characterized a second PCR of roughly 7 to 11 cycles. A single record per CDR3 protein comes from TCRdb applying MiXCR to the 5' RACE reads. The sample shows hundreds of thousands of distinct CDR3 sequences, over 45% of them seen only once. Aged about 6 to 95, donors were systemically healthy Caucasians from Russia. No fewer than 6.5 million PBMCs went into each sample. The chain couples TRBV9 to TRBJ1-1, with D possibly TRBD1 on 5 matching bases. The sequenced sample consisted of blood. The TCR was taken from a woman between 55 and 75 years old in good health. CDR3 coding DNA: TGTGCCAGCAGCTCCGGGGCCCCCACTGAAGCTTTCTTT. Translating gives CASSSGAPTEAFF.